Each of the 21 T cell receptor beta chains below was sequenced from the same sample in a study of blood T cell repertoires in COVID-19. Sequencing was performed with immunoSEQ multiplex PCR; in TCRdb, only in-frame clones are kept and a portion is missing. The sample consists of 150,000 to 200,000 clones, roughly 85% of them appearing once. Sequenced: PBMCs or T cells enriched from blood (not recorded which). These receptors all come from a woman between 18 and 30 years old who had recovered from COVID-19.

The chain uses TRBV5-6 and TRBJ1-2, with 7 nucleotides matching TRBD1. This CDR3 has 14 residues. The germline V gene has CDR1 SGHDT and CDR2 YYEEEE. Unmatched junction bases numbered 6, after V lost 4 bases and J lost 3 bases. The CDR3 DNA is TGTGCCAGCAGCCGAGTAGACAGGGACTATGGCTACACCTTC. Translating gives CASSRVDRDYGYTF.

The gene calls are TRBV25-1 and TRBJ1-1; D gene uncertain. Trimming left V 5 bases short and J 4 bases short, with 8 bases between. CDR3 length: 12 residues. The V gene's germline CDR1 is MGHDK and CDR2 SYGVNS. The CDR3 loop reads CASSLGFTEAFF. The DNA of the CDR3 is TGTGCCAGCAGTCTCGGGTTCACTGAAGCTTTCTTT.

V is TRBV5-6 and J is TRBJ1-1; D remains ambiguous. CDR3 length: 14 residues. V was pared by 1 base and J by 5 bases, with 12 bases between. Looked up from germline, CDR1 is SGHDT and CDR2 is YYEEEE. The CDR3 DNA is TGTGCCAGCAGCTTGCCGAGCGATACTACTGAAGCTTTCTTT. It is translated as CASSLPSDTTEAFF.

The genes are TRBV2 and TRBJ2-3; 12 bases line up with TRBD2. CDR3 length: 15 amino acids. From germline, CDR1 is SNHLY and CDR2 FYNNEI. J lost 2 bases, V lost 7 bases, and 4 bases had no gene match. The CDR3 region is CASTGLAGNTDTQYF. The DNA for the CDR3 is TGTGCCAGCACAGGACTAGCGGGAAACACAGATACGCAGTATTTT.

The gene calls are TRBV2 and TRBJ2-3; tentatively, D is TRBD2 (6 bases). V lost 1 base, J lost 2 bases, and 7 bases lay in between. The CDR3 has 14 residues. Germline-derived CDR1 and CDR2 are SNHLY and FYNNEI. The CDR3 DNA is TGTGCCAGCAGTGAAGTGGGACTCACAGATACGCAGTATTTT. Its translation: CASSEVGLTDTQYF. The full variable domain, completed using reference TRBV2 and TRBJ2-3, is EPEVTQTPSHQVTQMGQEVILRCVPISNHLYFYWYRQILGQKVEFLVSFYNNEISEKSEIFDDQFSVERPDGSNFTLKIRSTKLEDSAMYFCASSEVGLTDTQYFGPGTRLTVL.

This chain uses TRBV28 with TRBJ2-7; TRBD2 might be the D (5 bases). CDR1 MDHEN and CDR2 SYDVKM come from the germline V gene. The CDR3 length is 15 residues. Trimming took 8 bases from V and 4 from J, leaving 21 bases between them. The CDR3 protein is CASQSPGPGSYEQYF. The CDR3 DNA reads TGTGCCAGCCAATCTCCCGGCCCGGGGTCATACGAGCAGTACTTC.

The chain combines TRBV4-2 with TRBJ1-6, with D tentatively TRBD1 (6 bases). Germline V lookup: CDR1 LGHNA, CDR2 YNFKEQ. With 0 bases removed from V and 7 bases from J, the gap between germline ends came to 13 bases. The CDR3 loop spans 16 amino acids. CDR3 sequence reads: CASSQDLEGGNSPLHF. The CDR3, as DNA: TGTGCCAGCAGCCAAGATCTAGAGGGGGGGAATTCACCCCTCCACTTT.

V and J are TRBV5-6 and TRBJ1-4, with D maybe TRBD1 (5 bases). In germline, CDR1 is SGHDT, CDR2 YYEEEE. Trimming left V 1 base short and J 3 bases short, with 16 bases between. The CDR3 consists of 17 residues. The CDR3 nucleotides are TGTGCCAGCAGCTTGACCGGCAGGGTCTCGTCTAATGAAAAACTGTTTTTT. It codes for CASSLTGRVSSNEKLFF.

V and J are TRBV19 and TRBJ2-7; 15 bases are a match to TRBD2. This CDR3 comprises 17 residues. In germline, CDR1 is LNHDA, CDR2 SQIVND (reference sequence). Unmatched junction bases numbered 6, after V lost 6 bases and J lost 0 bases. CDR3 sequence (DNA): TGTGCCAGTAGCGGGACTAGCGGGGGGCAAAACTCCTACGAGCAGTACTTC. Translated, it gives CASSGTSGGQNSYEQYF.

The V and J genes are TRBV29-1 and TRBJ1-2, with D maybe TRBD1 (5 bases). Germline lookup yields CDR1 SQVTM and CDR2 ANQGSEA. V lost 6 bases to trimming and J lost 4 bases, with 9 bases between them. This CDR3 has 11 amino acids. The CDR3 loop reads CSVGGLYGYTF. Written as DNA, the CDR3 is TGCAGCGTGGGGGGACTCTATGGCTACACCTTC.

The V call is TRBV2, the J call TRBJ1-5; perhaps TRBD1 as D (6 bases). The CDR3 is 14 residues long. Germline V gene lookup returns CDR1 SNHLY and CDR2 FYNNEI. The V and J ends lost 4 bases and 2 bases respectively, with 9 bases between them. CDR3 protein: CASSAEGGNQPQHF. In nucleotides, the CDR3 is TGTGCCAGCAGTGCCGAGGGGGGCAATCAGCCCCAGCATTTT. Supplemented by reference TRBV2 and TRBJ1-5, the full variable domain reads EPEVTQTPSHQVTQMGQEVILRCVPISNHLYFYWYRQILGQKVEFLVSFYNNEISEKSEIFDDQFSVERPDGSNFTLKIRSTKLEDSAMYFCASSAEGGNQPQHFGDGTRLSIL.

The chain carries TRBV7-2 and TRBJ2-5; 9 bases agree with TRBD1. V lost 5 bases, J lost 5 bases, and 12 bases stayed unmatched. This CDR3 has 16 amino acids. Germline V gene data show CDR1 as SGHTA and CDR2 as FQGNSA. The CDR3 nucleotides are TGTGCCAGCAGCCCGAGGACAGGGGCACTCGGGGAGACCCAGTACTTC. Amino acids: CASSPRTGALGETQYF.

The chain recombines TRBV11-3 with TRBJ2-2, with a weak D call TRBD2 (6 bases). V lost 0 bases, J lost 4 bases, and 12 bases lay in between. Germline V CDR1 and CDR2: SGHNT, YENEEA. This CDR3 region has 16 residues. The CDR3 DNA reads TGTGCCAGCAGCTTAGATGCGGGGTTGATCACCGGGGAGCTGTTTTTT. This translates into CASSLDAGLITGELFF.

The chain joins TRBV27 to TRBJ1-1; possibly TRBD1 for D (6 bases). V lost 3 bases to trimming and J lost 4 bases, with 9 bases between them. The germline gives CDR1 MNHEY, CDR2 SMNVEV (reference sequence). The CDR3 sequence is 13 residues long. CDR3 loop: CASSFLGGTEAFF. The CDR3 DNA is TGTGCCAGCAGTTTCTTAGGGGGCACTGAAGCTTTCTTT.

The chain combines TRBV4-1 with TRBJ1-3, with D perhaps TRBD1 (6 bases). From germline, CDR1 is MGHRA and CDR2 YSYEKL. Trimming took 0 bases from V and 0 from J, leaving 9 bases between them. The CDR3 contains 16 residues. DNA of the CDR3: TGCGCCAGCAGCCAAGATGGCAGGGGCTCTGGAAACACCATATATTTT. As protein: CASSQDGRGSGNTIYF.

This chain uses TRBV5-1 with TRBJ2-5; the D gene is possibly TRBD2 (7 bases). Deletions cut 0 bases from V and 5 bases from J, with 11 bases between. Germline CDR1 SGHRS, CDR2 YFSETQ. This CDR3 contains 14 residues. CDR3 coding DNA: TGCGCCAGCAGCTTGGCGGGGGGCCAGGAGACCCAGTACTTC. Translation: CASSLAGGQETQYF.

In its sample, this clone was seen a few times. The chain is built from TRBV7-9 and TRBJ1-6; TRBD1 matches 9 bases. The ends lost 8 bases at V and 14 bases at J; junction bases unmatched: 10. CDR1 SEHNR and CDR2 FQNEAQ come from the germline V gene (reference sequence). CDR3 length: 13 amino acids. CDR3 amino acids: CASAGTGRLALHF. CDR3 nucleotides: TGTGCCAGCGCCGGGACAGGGAGACTGGCCCTCCACTTT.

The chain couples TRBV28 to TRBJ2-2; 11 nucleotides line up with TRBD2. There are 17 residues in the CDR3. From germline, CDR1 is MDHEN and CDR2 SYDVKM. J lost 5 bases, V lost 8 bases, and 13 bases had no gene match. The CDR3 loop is CASGSNSGRARTGELFF. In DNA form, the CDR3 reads TGTGCCAGCGGAAGCAATAGCGGGAGGGCCCGGACCGGGGAGCTGTTTTTT.

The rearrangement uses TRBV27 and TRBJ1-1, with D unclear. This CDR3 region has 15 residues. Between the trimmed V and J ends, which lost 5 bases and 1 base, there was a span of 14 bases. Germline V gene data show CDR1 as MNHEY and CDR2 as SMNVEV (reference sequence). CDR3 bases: TGTGCCAGCAGTCTCTTCCTCGAGGAGAACACTGAAGCTTTCTTT. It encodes CASSLFLEENTEAFF.

CDR3 sequence reads: CASSLEASGELFF. In DNA, the CDR3 is TGTGCCAGCAGCTTGGAAGCTTCCGGGGAGCTGTTTTTT. The chain carries TRBV5-4 and TRBJ2-2; D is unresolved. V lost 0 bases and J lost 6, with 6 bases in between. The CDR3 runs to 13 residues. Looked up from germline, CDR1 is SGHNT and CDR2 is YYREEE (reference sequence). The full variable domain, in which reference TRBV5-4 and TRBJ2-2 provide the parts outside the CDR3, is ETGVTQSPTHLIKTRGQQVTLRCSSQSGHNTVSWYQQALGQGPQFIFQYYREEENGRGNFPPRFSGLQFPNYSSELNVNALELDDSALYLCASSLEASGELFFGEGSRLTVL.

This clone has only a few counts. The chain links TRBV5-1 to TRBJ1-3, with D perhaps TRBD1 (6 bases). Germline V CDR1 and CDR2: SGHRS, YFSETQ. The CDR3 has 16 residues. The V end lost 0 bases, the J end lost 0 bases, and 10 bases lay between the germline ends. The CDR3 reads CASSLGDTSSGNTIYF. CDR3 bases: TGCGCCAGCAGCTTGGGGGACACGAGCTCTGGAAACACCATATATTTT. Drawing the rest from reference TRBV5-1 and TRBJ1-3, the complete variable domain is KAGVTQTPRYLIKTRGQQVTLSCSPISGHRSVSWYQQTPGQGLQFLFEYFSETQRNKGNFPGRFSGRQFSNSRSEMNVSTLELGDSALYLCASSLGDTSSGNTIYFGEGSWLTVV.